The present T cell receptor (beta chain) was sequenced within a study of CD4 T cells in relation to SARS-CoV-2 and coronaviruses (dated by TCRdb to about 2021). About the full investigation: In the ViraFEST assay, PBMCs were cultured with antigen for approximately 9 days, after which TCR beta CDR3s were sequenced to identify clonal expansions specific to the antigen. The negative reference condition was either a culture with an HIV-1 Nef peptide pool or a culture with no peptide. A different TCR-beta assay, based on Illumina, was used to sequence expansion assays from other donors in the study. Patient-derived lymphoblastoid cell lines were used to map the HLA restriction of shared crossreactive spike epitopes. The Adaptive Biotechnologies TCR-sequencing kit was used for samples from a few pre-COVID donors and for the naive versus memory experiments, whereas the other data were Illumina-based. At the level of individual TCR clonotypes, the study evaluated whether memory CD4+ T cells crossreact between the spike proteins of SARS-CoV-2 and those of common cold coronaviruses. Study-level results and caveats: Small numbers of patients and of tested TCRs limited the study. In about 71% of donors, memory CD4+ clonotypes turned up that crossrecognized SARS-CoV-2 and at least one common cold coronavirus spike. Crossreactivity analysis centred on spike protein, so crossreactivity against other viral proteins was not assessed. Significantly weaker SARS-CoV-2-driven expansion was shown by crossreactive clones than by monoreactive clones, consistent with antigenic imprinting. Because no donor provided both pre-pandemic and post-infection samples, tracing the source of pre-existing responses was limited.

CD4+ T cells from unexposed donors were collected before the COVID-19 pandemic (2011-2018). The EasySep CD4+ T cell isolation kit was used to isolate CD4+ T cells once the cultures had run for about 10 days. As cell numbers permitted, CD4+ T cells from unexposed donors were tested for reactivity to SARS-CoV-2 S and N and to four common cold coronavirus spike pools. Each well held 1.5 million to 2.5 million PBMCs cultured in IMDM containing 5% human AB serum and about 9.4 IU/ml IL-2. Half of the culture medium was replaced with fresh IL-2-containing medium on days 3 and 7. Triplicate replicate wells were generally used for each peptide culture condition. The leukapheresis product used for the unexposed donors was purchased from a commercial source. Ficoll-Paque PLUS gradient centrifugation was used to isolate PBMCs from leukapheresis product or whole blood. PBMCs were either cryopreserved at -140°C or used fresh in the expansion assay. The QIAamp Micro DNA Kit was used to extract genomic DNA from the CD4+ T cells.

A note on this clone: Its antigen is unknown. No quality values exist for individual bases; no much larger clone is one base distant.

Libraries were constructed by the immunoSEQ multiplex PCR assay. Under the source paper's analysis protocol: Preprocessing removed nonproductive sequences and CDR3s not starting with C, not ending with F or W, or shorter than 7 amino acids. Antigen-specific clonotypes were called with the MANAFEST web app, based on expansion relative to reference and other culture wells. To be counted as positive, a clone had to show significant expansion compared with the reference culture, at an FDR below 0.05, in 2 of 3 replicate wells. A further requirement for positive clones was significant expansion compared with all other tandem wells, along with an odds ratio above 5. CDR3 homology was measured as pairwise Levenshtein distance, computed with the stringdist R package after trimming three terminal residues from each end. TCRdb limited this immuneACCESS table to in-frame rearrangements with V and J called. A share of clones is missing; checked studies link under half to unresolved V genes, and the rest is unexplained. V and J calls plus clone size are reproduced from that table; the DNA served to infer D and trimming. The table for this sample lists 15,000 to 20,000 clones; around 78% of them were counted only once. In total, the top ten clones hold 15% of the sample.

The clonotype comes from a human donor in good health. Sequencing used CD4+ T cells from PBMCs, cultured in vitro.

The CDR3 is CASSPFTDTQYF. Read as DNA, the sequence is TGTGCCAGCAGCCCTTTCACAGATACGCAGTATTTT. The chain uses TRBV14 and TRBJ2-3, with the D gene call left open. Measured from the cysteine to the phenylalanine, the CDR3 is 12 residues long. The only DNA kept is the CDR3, 36 bases in frame from the first base. The germline V gene specifies SGHDN as CDR1 and FVKESK as CDR2. V is pared back by 4 bases and J by 2 bases, with 4 bases lying between the germline termini. The entire variable domain, with the stretches around the CDR3 drawn from the reference TRBV14 and TRBJ2-3 proteins, is EAGVTQFPSHSVIEKGQTVTLRCDPISGHDNLYWYRRVMGKEIKFLLHFVKESKQDESGMPNNRFLAERTGGTYSTLKVQPAELEDSGVYFCASSPFTDTQYFGPGTRLTVL.